The 5 T cell receptor beta chains given below trace back to one sample, sequenced in a study of Tregs in tolerant kidney transplant recipients. TCRdb keeps only in-frame clones here, not all; method: immunoSEQ multiplex PCR. The table lists tens of thousands of clones, 85% to 90% of them singletons, with approximately 0.39% in the top ten. The sample in question was CD4+ T cells from blood, obtained before the transplant. These receptors were obtained from a human donor who received a combined kidney and bone marrow transplant.

This chain links TRBV19 with TRBJ1-4; D is perhaps TRBD1 (5 bases). There are 16 residues in the CDR3. Germline V lookup: CDR1 LNHDA, CDR2 SQIVND (reference sequence). With 6 bases removed from V and 6 bases from J, the gap between germline ends came to 20 bases. The CDR3 DNA reads as TGTGCCAGTAGAGGGTGGCCCAGGGCCCCGGATGAAAAACTGTTTTTT. Its protein is CASRGWPRAPDEKLFF.

The V call is TRBV2, the J call TRBJ1-1, with D tentatively TRBD1 (5 bases). Trimming removed 5 bases from V and 3 bases from J, with 13 bases in between. CDR3 length equals 14 residues. Germline V gene lookup returns CDR1 SNHLY and CDR2 FYNNEI. The CDR3 reads CASSYSGLDTEAFF. CDR3 in DNA: TGTGCCAGCAGTTACTCAGGGTTAGACACTGAAGCTTTCTTT.

This chain connects TRBV7-8 to TRBJ1-2, with TRBD1 identical over 9 bases. This CDR3 is 16 amino acids long. CDR1 is SGHVS and CDR2 is FQNEAQ in the germline V gene. The V and J ends lost 1 base and 4 bases, in that order; junction bases with no gene match: 7. The CDR3 nucleotides read TGTGCCAGCAGCTTAGAAGGCACAGGGGGCATCTATGGCTACACCTTC. As protein: CASSLEGTGGIYGYTF.

V is TRBV6-1 and J is TRBJ2-7, with 9 bases fitting TRBD2. Germline lookup yields CDR1 MNHNS and CDR2 SASEGT. This CDR3 comprises 13 residues. The junction had 1 base not matched to a gene; V was cut back by 4 bases and J by 3 bases. Written as DNA, the CDR3 is TGTGCCAGCAGTGGGCGGGAGGGCTACGAGCAGTACTTC. Its protein is CASSGREGYEQYF.

The chain employs TRBV18 and TRBJ1-1, with TRBD1 identical over 7 bases. The CDR3 covers 14 residues. Germline V gene data show CDR1 as KGHSH and CDR2 as LQKENI. Trimming at V came to 2 bases and at J to 4 bases, leaving 4 bases not matched to a gene. CDR3 nucleotides: TGTGCCAGCTCACCAAATGAGGGGGCCACTGAAGCTTTCTTT. It specifies CASSPNEGATEAFF.